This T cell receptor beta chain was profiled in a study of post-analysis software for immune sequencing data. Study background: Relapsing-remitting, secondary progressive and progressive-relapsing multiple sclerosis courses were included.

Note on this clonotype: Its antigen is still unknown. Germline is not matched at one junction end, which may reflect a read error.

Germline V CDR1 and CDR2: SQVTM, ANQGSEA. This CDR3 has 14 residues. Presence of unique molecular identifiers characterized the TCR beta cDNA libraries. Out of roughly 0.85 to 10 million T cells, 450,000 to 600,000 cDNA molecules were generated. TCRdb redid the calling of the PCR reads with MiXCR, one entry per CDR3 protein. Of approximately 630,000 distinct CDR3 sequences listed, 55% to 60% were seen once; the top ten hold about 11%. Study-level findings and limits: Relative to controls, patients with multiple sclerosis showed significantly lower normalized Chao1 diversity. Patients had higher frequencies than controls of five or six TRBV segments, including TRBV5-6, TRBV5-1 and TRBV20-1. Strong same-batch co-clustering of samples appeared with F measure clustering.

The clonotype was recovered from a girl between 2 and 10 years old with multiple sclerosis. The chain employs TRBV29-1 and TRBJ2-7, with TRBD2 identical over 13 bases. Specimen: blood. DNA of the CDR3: TGCATCGTTGCAGGACTAGCGGGAGCCTACGAGCAGTACTTC. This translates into CIVAGLAGAYEQYF.